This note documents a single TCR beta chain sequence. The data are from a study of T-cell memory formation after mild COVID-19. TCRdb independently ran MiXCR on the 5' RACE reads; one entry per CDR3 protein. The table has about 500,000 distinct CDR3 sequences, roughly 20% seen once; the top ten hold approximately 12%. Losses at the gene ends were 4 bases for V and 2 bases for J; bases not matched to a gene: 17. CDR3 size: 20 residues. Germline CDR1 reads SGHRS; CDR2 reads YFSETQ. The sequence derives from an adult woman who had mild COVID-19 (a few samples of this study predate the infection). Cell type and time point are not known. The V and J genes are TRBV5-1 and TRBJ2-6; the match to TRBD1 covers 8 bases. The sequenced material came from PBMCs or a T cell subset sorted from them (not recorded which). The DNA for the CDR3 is TGCGCCAGCAGCATCGGGACAGGTGGAGCGTATGGTCCTGGGGCCAACGTCCTGACTTTC. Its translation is CASSIGTGGAYGPGANVLTF.